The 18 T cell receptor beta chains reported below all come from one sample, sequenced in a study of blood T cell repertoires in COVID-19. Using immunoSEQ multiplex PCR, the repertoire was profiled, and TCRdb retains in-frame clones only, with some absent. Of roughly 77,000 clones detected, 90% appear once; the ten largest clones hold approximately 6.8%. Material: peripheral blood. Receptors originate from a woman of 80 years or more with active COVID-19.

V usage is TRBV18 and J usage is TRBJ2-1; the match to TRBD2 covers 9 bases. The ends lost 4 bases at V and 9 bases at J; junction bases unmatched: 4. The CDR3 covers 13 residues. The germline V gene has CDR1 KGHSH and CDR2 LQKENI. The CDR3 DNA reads TGTGCCAGCTCACATGAGACTAGCGGTGAGCAGTTCTTC. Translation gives CASSHETSGEQFF.

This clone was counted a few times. The CDR3 spells CASSQAQGILTEAFF. CDR3 sequence (DNA): TGTGCCAGCAGCCAAGCACAGGGTATTCTGACTGAAGCTTTCTTT. J is TRBJ1-1 and V is TRBV3-1 (or the pseudogene TRBV3-2); maybe TRBD1 (6 bases). The CDR3 has 15 amino acids. Trimming stripped 1 base from V and 5 bases from J, with 14 bases between. Per germline, CDR1 LGHDT and CDR2 YNNKEL (reference sequence).

The CDR3 here is CASSQTPSSGYEQYF. The CDR3 DNA is TGTGCCAGCAGCCAGACGCCGTCTAGCGGCTACGAGCAGTACTTC. V is TRBV6-2 or TRBV6-3 and J is TRBJ2-7; 7 bases match TRBD2. Germline values: CDR1 MNHEY, CDR2 SVGEGT. After removal of 6 bases from V and 3 bases from J, the junction contained 11 bases not matched to a gene. The CDR3 sequence is 15 residues long.

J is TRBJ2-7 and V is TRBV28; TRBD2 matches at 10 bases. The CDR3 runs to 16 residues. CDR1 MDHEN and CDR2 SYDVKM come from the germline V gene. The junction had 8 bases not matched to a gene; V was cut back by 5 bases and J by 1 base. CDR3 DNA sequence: TGTGCCAGCAGTCCCGTGGGAGCGGGGGGGTCCTACGAGCAGTACTTC. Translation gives CASSPVGAGGSYEQYF.

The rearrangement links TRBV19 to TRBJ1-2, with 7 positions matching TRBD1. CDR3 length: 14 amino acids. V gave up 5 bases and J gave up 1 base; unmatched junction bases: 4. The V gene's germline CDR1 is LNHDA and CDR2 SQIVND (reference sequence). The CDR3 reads CASSVSGGNYGYTF. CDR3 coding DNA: TGTGCCAGTAGTGTCTCAGGGGGTAACTATGGCTACACCTTC.

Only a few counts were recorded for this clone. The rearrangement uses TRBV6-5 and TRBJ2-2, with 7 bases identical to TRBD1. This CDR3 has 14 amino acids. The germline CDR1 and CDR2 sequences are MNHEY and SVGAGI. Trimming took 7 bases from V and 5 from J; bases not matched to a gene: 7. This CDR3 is CASMTDRATGELFF. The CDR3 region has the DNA TGTGCCAGCATGACCGACAGGGCGACCGGGGAGCTGTTTTTT.

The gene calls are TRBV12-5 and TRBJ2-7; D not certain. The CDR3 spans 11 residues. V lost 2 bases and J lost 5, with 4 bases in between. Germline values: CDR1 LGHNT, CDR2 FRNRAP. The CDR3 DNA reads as TGTGCTAGTGGTTTGCAGGACGAGCAGTACTTC. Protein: CASGLQDEQYF.

Here the CDR3 reads CASSYGEEGEQYF. The CDR3 bases are TGTGCCAGCAGTTACGGGGAGGAGGGGGAGCAGTACTTC. V and J are TRBV6-5 and TRBJ2-7, with D possibly TRBD2 on 6 matching bases. Germline V CDR1 and CDR2: MNHEY, SVGAGI. There are 13 residues in the CDR3. V was trimmed by 2 bases and J by 7 bases, leaving 12 bases between them.

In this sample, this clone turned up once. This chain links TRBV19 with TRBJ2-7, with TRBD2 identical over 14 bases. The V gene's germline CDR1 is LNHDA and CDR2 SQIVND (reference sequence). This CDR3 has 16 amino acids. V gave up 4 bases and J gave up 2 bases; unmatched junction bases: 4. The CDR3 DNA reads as TGTGCCAGTAGTACCTCGGGACTAGCGGGAGCCTACGAGCAGTACTTC. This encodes CASSTSGLAGAYEQYF. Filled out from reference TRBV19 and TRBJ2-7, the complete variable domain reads DGGITQSPKYLFRKEGQNVTLSCEQNLNHDAMYWYRQDPGQGLRLIYYSQIVNDFQKGDIAEGYSVSREKKESFPLTVTSAQKNPTAFYLCASSTSGLAGAYEQYFGPGTRLTVT.

This chain's CDR3 is CASPRIIRGFMNTEAFF. In DNA form, the CDR3 reads TGTGCCAGCCCCCGAATAATCAGGGGCTTCATGAACACTGAAGCTTTCTTT. The chain is built from TRBV3-1 (or the pseudogene TRBV3-2) and TRBJ1-1; the D gene is possibly TRBD1 (6 bases). V lost 8 bases and J 0 bases, leaving 22 bases between the germline ends. CDR3 length: 17 residues. CDR1 and CDR2 (germline): LGHDT, YNNKEL (reference sequence).

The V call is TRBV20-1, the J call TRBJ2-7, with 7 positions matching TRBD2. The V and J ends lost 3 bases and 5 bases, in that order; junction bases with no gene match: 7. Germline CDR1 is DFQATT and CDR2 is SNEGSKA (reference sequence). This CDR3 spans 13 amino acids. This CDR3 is CSASRLAENEQYF. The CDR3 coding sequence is TGCAGTGCTAGTCGTCTAGCGGAAAACGAGCAGTACTTC.

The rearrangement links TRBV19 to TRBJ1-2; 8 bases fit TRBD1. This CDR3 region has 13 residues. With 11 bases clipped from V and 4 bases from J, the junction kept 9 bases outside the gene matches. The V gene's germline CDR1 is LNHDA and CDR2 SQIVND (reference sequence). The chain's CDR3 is CAGRPGQGYGYTF. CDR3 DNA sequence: TGTGCCGGCCGACCCGGACAGGGCTATGGCTACACCTTC.

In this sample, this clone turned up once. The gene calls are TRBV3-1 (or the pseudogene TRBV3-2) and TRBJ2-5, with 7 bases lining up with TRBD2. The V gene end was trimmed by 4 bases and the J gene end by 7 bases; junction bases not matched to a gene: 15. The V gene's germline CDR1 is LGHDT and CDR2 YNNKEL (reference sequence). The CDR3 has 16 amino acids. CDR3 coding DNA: TGTGCCAGCAGCCGCGATCACCTAGCGGCCTTAGGGACCCAGTACTTC. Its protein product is CASSRDHLAALGTQYF.

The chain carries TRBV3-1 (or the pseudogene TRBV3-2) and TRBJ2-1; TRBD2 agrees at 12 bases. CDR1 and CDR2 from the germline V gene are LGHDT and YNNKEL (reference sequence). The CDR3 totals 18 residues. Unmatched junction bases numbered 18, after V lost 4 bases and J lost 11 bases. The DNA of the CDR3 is TGTGCCAGCAGCCGATTTGGCCCCGGACTAGCGGGATGGGGTCAGCAGTTCTTC. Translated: CASSRFGPGLAGWGQQFF.

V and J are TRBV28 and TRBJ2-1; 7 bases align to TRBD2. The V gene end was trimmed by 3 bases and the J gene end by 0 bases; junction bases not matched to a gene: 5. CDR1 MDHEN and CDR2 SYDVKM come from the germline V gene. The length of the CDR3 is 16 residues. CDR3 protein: CASSLTSGNSYNEQFF. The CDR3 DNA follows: TGTGCCAGCAGTTTGACAAGCGGGAACTCCTACAATGAGCAGTTCTTC.

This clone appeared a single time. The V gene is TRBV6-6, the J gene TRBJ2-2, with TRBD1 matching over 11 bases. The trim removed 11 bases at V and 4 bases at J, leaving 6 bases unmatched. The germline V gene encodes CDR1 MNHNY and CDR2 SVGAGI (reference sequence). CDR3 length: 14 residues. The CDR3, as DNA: TGTGCCGCGGACAGGGGGCTTGGCACCGGGGAGCTGTTTTTT. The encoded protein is CAADRGLGTGELFF.

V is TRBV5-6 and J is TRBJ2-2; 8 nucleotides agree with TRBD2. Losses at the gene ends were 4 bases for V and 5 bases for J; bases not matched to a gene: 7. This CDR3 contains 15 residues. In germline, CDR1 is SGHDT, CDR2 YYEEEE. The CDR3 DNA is TGTGCCAGCAGCCTCCCTAGCGGGCGGACCGGGGAGCTGTTTTTT. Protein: CASSLPSGRTGELFF.

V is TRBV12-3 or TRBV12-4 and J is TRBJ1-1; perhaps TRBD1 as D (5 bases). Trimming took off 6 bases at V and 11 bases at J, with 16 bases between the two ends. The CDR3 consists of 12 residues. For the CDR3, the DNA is TGTGCCAGCAGCGCCGGGGGGGATCGGGCTTTCTTT. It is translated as CASSAGGDRAFF.